The clone carrying this T cell receptor beta chain has a handful of counts. The source of the sample is a study of blood T cell repertoires in COVID-19. Study overall: PBMCs, B-cell-depleted T cells, or T cells provided the cDNA or gDNA that made up the material.

Categorization into cohorts depended on clinical history that participants reported. Cohort 3 donors were reported recovered after two negative PCRs, clearance, or symptom resolution. Original processing notes: Quantification of nucleated cells was approximated via reference gene primer amplification. Libraries were prepared by immunoSEQ multiplex PCR; TCRdb keeps only in-frame clonotypes and omits some of them. The D gene and trimming were derived from the DNA, and the V and J assignments and clone size from that table. The sample yields under 300,000 clones, nearly 90% seen once. CDR1 MNHEY and CDR2 SVGAGI come from the germline V gene. The CDR3 totals 16 residues. V gave up 3 bases and J gave up 8 bases; unmatched junction bases: 9.

This sequence joins TRBV6-5 and TRBJ2-1; 11 nucleotides agree with TRBD2. This sequence was found in a woman in her sixties or seventies who had recovered from COVID-19. Source material: PBMCs or T cells enriched from blood (not recorded which). CDR3 coding DNA: TGTGCCAGCAGTTATCCCCCTAGCGGGAGGAGTGATGAGCAGTTCTTC. Protein product: CASSYPPSGRSDEQFF.